This paragraph covers one T cell receptor (beta chain) sequence. Its antigen remains unidentified. CDR1 is SQVTM, CDR2 ANQGSEA, per germline. The CDR3 spans 17 residues. V shed 4 bases and J shed 1 base, with 23 bases lying between them. For the second PCR, which ran for roughly 7 to 11 cycles, a sample-barcoded 5' primer and a J-beta primer mix were used. A template-switch adaptor that had 12 random nucleotides put a tag on each cDNA molecule. TCRdb passed the 5' RACE reads through MiXCR, listing each CDR3 protein once. Among over 700,000 distinct CDR3 sequences listed, 20% to 25% were seen once. This record belongs to a study of blood T cells in healthy people across ages. Study results and caveats: Investigators viewed diversity estimates from one million T cells as underestimates, the study reported.

This same sample was also part of a study on T cells of mothers and their children. That work states: All extracted RNA went into cDNA synthesis, about 1.4 ug per 15 ul.

The chain recombines TRBV29-1 with TRBJ2-7; D remains ambiguous. Material: blood. The TCR comes from a boy younger than 18 in good health. The CDR3 here is CSVVGLSPGVVSYEQYF. DNA of the CDR3: TGCAGCGTTGTAGGCCTGAGTCCTGGGGTGGTATCCTACGAGCAGTACTTC.